This record covers a single T cell receptor beta chain. The antigen is not known. RNA totalling about 0.5 to 1 ug underwent reverse transcription with random hexamers. With immunoSEQ multiplex PCR, TCR beta CDR3 was amplified across 54 Vbeta and 13 Jbeta. Each CDR3 protein is one row after TCRdb ran MiXCR on the immunoSEQ multiplex PCR reads. The profile covers some 140,000 distinct CDR3 sequences, with over 90% appearing a single time and more than 0.15% taken by the ten largest. Purification of the CD8+ and CD4+ T cells relied on negative isolation, and TEMRA cells underwent FACS enrichment. The data originate from a study of CD8 T cells in Susac syndrome. The CDR3 runs to 16 residues. Trimming took 2 bases from V and 5 from J, leaving 19 bases between them. Germline CDR1 SGHDT, CDR2 YYEEEE. General study results and limits: Among active patients and in TEMRA cells, CD8+ clonal expansion in Susac reached its peak.

The chain has TRBV5-6 and TRBJ2-5; D is possibly TRBD1 (6 bases). Sequences were obtained from CD8+ T cells from PBMCs. The TCR comes from a human donor with Susac syndrome. CDR3 amino acids: CASSFITGSSFETQYF. The CDR3 DNA follows: TGTGCCAGCAGCTTCATAACAGGGTCGTCCTTCGAGACCCAGTACTTC.